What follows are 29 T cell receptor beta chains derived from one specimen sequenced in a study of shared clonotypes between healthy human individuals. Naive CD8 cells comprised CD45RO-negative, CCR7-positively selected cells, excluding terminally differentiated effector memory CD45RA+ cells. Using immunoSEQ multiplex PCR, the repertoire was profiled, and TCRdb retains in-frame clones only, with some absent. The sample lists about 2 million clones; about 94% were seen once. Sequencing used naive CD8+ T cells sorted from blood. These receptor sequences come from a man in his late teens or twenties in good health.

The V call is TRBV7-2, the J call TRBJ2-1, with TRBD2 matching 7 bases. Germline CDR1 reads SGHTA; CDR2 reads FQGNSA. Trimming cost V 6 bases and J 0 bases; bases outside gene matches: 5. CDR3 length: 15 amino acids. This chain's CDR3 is CASRRGGSSYNEQFF. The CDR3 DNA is TGTGCCAGCAGGCGTGGCGGGAGCTCCTACAATGAGCAGTTCTTC.

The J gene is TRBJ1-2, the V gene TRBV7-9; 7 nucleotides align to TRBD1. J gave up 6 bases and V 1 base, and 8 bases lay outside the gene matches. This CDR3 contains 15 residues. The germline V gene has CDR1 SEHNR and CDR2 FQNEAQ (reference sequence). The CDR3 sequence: CASSLVEGARNGYTF. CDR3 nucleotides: TGTGCCAGCAGCTTAGTCGAGGGGGCGAGGAATGGCTACACCTTC. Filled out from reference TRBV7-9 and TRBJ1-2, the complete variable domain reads DTGVSQNPRHKITKRGQNVTFRCDPISEHNRLYWYRQTLGQGPEFLTYFQNEAQLEKSRLLSDRFSAERPKGSFSTLEIQRTEQGDSAMYLCASSLVEGARNGYTFGSGTRLTVV.

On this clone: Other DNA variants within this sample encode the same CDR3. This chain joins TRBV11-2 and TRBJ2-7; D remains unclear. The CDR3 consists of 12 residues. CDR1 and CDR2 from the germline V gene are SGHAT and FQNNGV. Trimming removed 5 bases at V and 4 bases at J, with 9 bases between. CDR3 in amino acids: CASSLGSYEQYF. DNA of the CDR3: TGTGCCAGCAGCCTAGGAAGTTACGAGCAGTACTTC. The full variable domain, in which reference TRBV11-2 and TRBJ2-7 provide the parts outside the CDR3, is EAGVAQSPRYKIIEKRQSVAFWCNPISGHATLYWYQQILGQGPKLLIQFQNNGVVDDSQLPKDRFSAERLKGVDSTLKIQPAKLEDSAVYLCASSLGSYEQYFGPGTRLTVT.

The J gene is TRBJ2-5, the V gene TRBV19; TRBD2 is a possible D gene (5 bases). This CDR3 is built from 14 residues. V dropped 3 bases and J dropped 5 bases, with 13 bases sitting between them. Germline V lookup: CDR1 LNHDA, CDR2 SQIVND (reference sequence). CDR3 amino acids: CASSIPWRQETQYF. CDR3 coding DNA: TGTGCCAGTAGTATTCCGTGGAGGCAGGAGACCCAGTACTTC.

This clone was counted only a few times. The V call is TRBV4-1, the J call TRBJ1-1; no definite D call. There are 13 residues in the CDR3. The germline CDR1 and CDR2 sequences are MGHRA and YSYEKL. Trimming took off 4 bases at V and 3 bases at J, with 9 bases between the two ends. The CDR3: CASSRDDYTEAFF. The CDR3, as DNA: TGCGCCAGCAGCCGAGACGACTACACTGAAGCTTTCTTT.

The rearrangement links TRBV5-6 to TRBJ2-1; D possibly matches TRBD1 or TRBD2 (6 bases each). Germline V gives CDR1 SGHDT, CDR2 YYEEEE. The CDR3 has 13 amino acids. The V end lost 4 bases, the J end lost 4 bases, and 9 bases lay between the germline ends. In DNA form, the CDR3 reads TGTGCCAGCAGCCAAGGGGGGTACAATGAGCAGTTCTTC. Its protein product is CASSQGGYNEQFF.

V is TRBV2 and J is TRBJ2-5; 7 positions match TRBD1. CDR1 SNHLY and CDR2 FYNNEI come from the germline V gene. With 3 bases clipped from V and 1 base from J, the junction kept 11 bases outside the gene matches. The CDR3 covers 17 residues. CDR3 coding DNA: TGTGCCAGCAGTGAGGACAGGATCAAAACAACCCAAGAGACCCAGTACTTC. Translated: CASSEDRIKTTQETQYF.

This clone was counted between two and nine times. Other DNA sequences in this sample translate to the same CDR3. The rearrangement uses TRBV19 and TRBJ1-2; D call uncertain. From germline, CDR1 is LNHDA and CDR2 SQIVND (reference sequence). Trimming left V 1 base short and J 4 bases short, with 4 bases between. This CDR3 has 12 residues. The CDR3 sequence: CASSIATYGYTF. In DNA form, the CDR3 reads TGTGCCAGTAGTATAGCCACCTATGGCTACACCTTC. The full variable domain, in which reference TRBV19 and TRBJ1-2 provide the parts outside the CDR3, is DGGITQSPKYLFRKEGQNVTLSCEQNLNHDAMYWYRQDPGQGLRLIYYSQIVNDFQKGDIAEGYSVSREKKESFPLTVTSAQKNPTAFYLCASSIATYGYTFGSGTRLTVV.

CDR3 in amino acids: CASSPLGNTGELFF. The DNA of the CDR3 is TGTGCCAGCAGCCCCTTAGGGAACACCGGGGAGCTGTTTTTT. This chain links TRBV13 with TRBJ2-2; D not certain. The V gene lost 5 bases and the J gene lost 1 base, with 8 bases spanning the gap. CDR1 and CDR2 (germline): PRHDT, FYEKMQ (reference sequence). This CDR3 has 14 amino acids.

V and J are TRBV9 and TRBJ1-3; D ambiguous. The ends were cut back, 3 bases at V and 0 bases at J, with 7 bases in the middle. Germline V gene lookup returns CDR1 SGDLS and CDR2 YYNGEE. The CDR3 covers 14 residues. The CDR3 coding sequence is TGTGCCAGCAGCGGACGGTCCTCTGGAAACACCATATATTTT. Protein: CASSGRSSGNTIYF. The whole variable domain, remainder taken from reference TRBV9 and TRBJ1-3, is DSGVTQTPKHLITATGQRVTLRCSPRSGDLSVYWYQQSLDQGLQFLIQYYNGEERAKGNILERFSAQQFPDLHSELNLSSLELGDSALYFCASSGRSSGNTIYFGEGSWLTVV.

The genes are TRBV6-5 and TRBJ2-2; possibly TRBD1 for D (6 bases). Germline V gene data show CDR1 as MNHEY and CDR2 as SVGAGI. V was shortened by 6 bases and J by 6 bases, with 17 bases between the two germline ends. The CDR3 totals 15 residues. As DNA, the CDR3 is TGTGCCAGCAGCGAGGGGGAGATATGGCCCGGGGAGCTGTTTTTT. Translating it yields CASSEGEIWPGELFF.

As DNA, the CDR3 is TGTGCCAGCAGTCTACGGACAGCGAGGAATCAAGAGACCCAGTACTTC. This sequence encodes CASSLRTARNQETQYF. The chain carries TRBV27 and TRBJ2-5; perhaps TRBD1 as D (6 bases). V lost 5 bases and J lost 2, with 18 bases in between. The CDR3 has 16 residues. Germline assignment: CDR1 MNHEY and CDR2 SMNVEV (reference sequence).

The CDR3 region has the DNA TGTGCCAGCAGCTTGGGGACGCTCCCAGATACGCAGTATTTT. Translation: CASSLGTLPDTQYF. The chain uses TRBV7-6 and TRBJ2-3; tentatively, D is TRBD1 or TRBD2 (5 bases each). The V and J ends lost 3 bases and 4 bases respectively, with 11 bases between them. Germline V CDR1 and CDR2: SGHVS, FNYEAQ. The CDR3 extends over 14 amino acids.

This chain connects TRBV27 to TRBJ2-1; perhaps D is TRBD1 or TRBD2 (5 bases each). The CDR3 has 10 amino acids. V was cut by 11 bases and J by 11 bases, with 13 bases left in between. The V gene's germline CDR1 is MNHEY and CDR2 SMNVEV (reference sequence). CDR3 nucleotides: TGTGCCGGGGGTTATCCACAGCAGTTCTTC. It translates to CAGGYPQQFF.

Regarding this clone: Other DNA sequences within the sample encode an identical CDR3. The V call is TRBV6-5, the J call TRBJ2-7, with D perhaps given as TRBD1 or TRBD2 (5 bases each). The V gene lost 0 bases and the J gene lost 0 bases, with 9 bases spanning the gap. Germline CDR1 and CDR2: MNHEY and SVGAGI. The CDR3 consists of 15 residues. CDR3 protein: CASSYSGTGSYEQYF. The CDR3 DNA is TGTGCCAGCAGTTACTCGGGGACGGGCTCCTACGAGCAGTACTTC.

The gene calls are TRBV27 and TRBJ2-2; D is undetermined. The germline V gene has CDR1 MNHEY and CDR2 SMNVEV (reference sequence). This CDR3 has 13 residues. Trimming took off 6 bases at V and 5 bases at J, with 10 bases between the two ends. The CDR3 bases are TGTGCCAGCAGACTCGTGGGGACCGGGGAGCTGTTTTTT. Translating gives CASRLVGTGELFF.

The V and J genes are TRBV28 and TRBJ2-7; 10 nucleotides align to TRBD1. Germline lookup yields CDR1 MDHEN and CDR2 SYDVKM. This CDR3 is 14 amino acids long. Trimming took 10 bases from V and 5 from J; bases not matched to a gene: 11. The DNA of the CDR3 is TGTGCCACGGCGGGACAGGGGTTTGAGAACGAGCAGTACTTC. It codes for CATAGQGFENEQYF.

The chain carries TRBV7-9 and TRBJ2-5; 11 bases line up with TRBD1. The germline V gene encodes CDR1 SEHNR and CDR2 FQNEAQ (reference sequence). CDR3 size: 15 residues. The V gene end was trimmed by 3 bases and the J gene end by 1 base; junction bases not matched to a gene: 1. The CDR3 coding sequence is TGTGCCAGCAGCTTTGGACAGGGGGCCCAAGAGACCCAGTACTTC. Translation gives CASSFGQGAQETQYF.

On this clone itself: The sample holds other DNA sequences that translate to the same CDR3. CDR3 amino acids: CASSLIGTEAFF. The CDR3, as DNA: TGTGCCAGCAGTTTAATCGGTACTGAAGCTTTCTTT. V is TRBV28 and J is TRBJ1-1; no clear D gene. Trimming cost V 2 bases and J 5 bases, with 6 bases left between them. Germline assignment: CDR1 MDHEN and CDR2 SYDVKM. CDR3 length: 12 residues. Drawing the rest from reference TRBV28 and TRBJ1-1, the complete variable domain is DVKVTQSSRYLVKRTGEKVFLECVQDMDHENMFWYRQDPGLGLRLIYFSYDVKMKEKGDIPEGYSVSREKKERFSLILESASTNQTSMYLCASSLIGTEAFFGQGTRLTVV.

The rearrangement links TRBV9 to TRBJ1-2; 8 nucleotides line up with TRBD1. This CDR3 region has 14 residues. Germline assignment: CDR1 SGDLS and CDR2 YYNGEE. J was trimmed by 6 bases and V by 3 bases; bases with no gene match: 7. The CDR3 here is CASSALQGGNGYTF. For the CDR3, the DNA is TGTGCCAGCAGCGCCCTACAGGGGGGAAATGGCTACACCTTC.

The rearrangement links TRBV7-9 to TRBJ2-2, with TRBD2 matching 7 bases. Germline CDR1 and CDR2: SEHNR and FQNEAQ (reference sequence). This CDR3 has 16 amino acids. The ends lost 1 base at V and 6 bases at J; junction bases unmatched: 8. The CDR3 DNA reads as TGTGCCAGCAGCTTAGTGGGAGGGCTTTCGTCCGGGGAGCTGTTTTTT. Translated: CASSLVGGLSSGELFF.

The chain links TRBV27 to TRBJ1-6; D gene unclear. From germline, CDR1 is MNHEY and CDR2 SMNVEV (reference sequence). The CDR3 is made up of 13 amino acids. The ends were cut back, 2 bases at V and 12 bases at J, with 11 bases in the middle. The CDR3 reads CASSLQKGLPLHF. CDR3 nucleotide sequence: TGTGCCAGCAGTTTACAGAAAGGCCTACCCCTCCACTTT.

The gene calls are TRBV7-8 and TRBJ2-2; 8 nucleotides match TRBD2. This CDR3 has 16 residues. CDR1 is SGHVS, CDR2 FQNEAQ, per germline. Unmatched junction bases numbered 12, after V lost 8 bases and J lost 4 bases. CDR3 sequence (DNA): TGTGCCAGCGACTCCCGGGAGGGTCTAGGCACCGGGGAGCTGTTTTTT. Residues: CASDSREGLGTGELFF.

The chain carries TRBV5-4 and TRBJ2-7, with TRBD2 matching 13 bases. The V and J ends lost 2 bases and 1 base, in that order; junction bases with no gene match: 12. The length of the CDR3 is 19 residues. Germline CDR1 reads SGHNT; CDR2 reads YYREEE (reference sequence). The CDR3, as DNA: TGTGCCAGCAGCTTATCTAGGACTAGCGGGGGCCCTCTTTCCTACGAGCAGTACTTC. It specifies CASSLSRTSGGPLSYEQYF.

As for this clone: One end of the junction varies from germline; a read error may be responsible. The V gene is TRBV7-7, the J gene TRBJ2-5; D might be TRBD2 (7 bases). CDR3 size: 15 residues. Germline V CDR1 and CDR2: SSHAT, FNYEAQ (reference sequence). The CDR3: CASSLRGAPQETQYF. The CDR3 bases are TGTGCTAGCAGCTTACGGGGGGCCCCACAAGAGACCCAGTACTTC.

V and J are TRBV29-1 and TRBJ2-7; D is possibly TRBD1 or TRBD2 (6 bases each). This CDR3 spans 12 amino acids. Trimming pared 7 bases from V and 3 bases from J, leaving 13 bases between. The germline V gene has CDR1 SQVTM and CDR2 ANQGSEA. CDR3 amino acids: CSGEDSYYEQYF. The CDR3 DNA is TGCAGCGGGGAGGACAGCTACTACGAGCAGTACTTC.

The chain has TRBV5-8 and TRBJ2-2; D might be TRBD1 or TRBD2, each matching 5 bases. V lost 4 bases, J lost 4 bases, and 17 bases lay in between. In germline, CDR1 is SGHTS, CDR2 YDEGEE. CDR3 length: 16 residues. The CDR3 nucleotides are TGTGCCAGCAGCGCGGGCCCCACAGGATTCACCGGGGAGCTGTTTTTT. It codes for CASSAGPTGFTGELFF.

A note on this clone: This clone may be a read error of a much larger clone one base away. CDR3 sequence reads: CASSLGETQYF. DNA for the CDR3: TGCGCCAGCAGTTTGGGAGAGACCCAGTACTTC. The chain employs TRBV10-2 and TRBJ2-5; unclear D gene. CDR3 length equals 11 residues. Germline loops: CDR1 WSHSY, CDR2 SAAADI. Deletions cut 5 bases from V and 4 bases from J, with 5 bases between.

CDR3: CASSVHPSGGYEQYF. In DNA form, the CDR3 reads TGTGCCAGCAGTGTTCACCCTAGCGGGGGGTACGAGCAGTACTTC. V and J are TRBV2 and TRBJ2-7, with TRBD2 identical over 11 bases. CDR1 is SNHLY, CDR2 FYNNEI, per germline. Trimming took 4 bases from V and 4 from J; bases not matched to a gene: 6. This CDR3 has 15 amino acids.